This passage covers 30 T cell receptor beta chains from one sample sequenced in a study of cytomegalovirus exposure and HLA in healthy donors. This PCR relied on a set of 60 Vbeta primers and 13 Jbeta primers. Generated by immunoSEQ multiplex PCR, the TCRdb table keeps only in-frame clones and is missing some. The table lists fewer than 180,000 clones, 50% to 75% of them singletons, with 5.5% to 9% in the top ten. Input material: PBMCs. The source of these receptors is a woman aged 60 to 75 in good health and CMV-seropositive.

This clone was seen only a few times. J is TRBJ2-3 and V is TRBV9; 8 nucleotides line up with TRBD1. Germline V gives CDR1 SGDLS, CDR2 YYNGEE. The CDR3 is 15 residues long. After removal of 4 bases from V and 2 bases from J, the junction contained 6 bases not matched to a gene. The DNA for the CDR3 is TGTGCCAGCAGCTCTGGACAGGGCCCCACAGATACGCAGTATTTT. Translating gives CASSSGQGPTDTQYF.

The genes are TRBV12-2 and TRBJ2-2; TRBD1, the table's D call, was not compared with the DNA. TRBV12-2 is given as a pseudogene. The CDR3 covers 16 residues. CDR3 in amino acids: CASRFVRDSSTGELFF. DNA for the CDR3: TGTGCAAGTCGCTTCGTCCGGGACAGTTCCACCGGGGAGCTGTTTTTT.

V and J are TRBV28 and TRBJ1-5, with 9 bases matching TRBD1. The CDR3 extends over 15 amino acids. With V trimmed by 5 bases and J by 6 bases, 8 bases remained unmatched. From germline, CDR1 is MDHEN and CDR2 SYDVKM. CDR3 bases: TGTGCCAGCAGTACCCGGGGACAGGGTCGTCAGCCCCAGCATTTT. It translates to CASSTRGQGRQPQHF. Complete variable domain (other parts from reference TRBV28 and TRBJ1-5): DVKVTQSSRYLVKRTGEKVFLECVQDMDHENMFWYRQDPGLGLRLIYFSYDVKMKEKGDIPEGYSVSREKKERFSLILESASTNQTSMYLCASSTRGQGRQPQHFGDGTRLSIL.

Here the CDR3 reads CASSRALAGVREQYF. Here the CDR3 DNA reads TGCGCCAGCAGCCGAGCACTAGCGGGAGTGAGGGAGCAGTACTTC. The V call is TRBV4-3, the J call TRBJ2-7; 11 bases are shared with TRBD2. The CDR3 runs to 15 residues. The ends lost 4 bases at V and 7 bases at J; junction bases unmatched: 9. Germline loops: CDR1 LGHNA, CDR2 YSLEER.

CDR3 DNA sequence: TGTGCCAGCAGCGCCAGACAGGGGGGGATACAGAGCTCCTACAATGAGCAGTTCTTC. Its protein product is CASSARQGGIQSSYNEQFF. The rearrangement links TRBV7-6 to TRBJ2-1; 9 positions agree with TRBD1. The J segment lost 0 bases and the V segment lost 5 bases, leaving 14 bases of the junction unmatched. In germline, CDR1 is SGHVS, CDR2 FNYEAQ. The CDR3 is made up of 19 amino acids. The full variable domain, its missing parts supplied by reference TRBV7-6 and TRBJ2-1, is GAGVSQSPRYKVTKRGQDVALRCDPISGHVSLYWYRQALGQGPEFLTYFNYEAQQDKSGLPNDRFSAERPEGSISTLTIQRTEQRDSAMYRCASSARQGGIQSSYNEQFFGPGTRLTVL.

This clone was seen only a few times. The chain joins TRBV30 to TRBJ1-1, with TRBD1 as a possible D gene (5 bases). Germline values: CDR1 GTSNPN, CDR2 SVGIG (reference sequence). V was trimmed by 4 bases and J by 1 base, leaving 13 bases between them. The CDR3 contains 14 residues. CDR3: CAWTLGLQNTEAFF. The CDR3 DNA reads as TGTGCCTGGACATTGGGACTTCAGAACACTGAAGCTTTCTTT.

This CDR3 is CATGGDWTTRGDTQYF. CDR3 sequence (DNA): TGTGCCACGGGGGGGGACTGGACTACCCGCGGGGATACGCAGTATTTT. The chain couples TRBV10-3 to TRBJ2-3, with 8 bases fitting TRBD2. Germline loops: CDR1 ENHRY, CDR2 SYGVKD. This CDR3 comprises 16 residues. V trimming: 10 bases; J trimming: 6 bases; junction bases outside the gene matches: 18.

In this sample, this clone turned up a few times. CDR3 nucleotide sequence: TGTGCCAGCAGTGAGGAGGGGTCTGGGGCCAACGTCCTGACTTTC. It codes for CASSEEGSGANVLTF. V and J are TRBV2 and TRBJ2-6; possible D gene TRBD2, 6 bases. V lost 3 bases, J lost 1 base, and 7 bases lay in between. The germline V gene encodes CDR1 SNHLY and CDR2 FYNNEI. This CDR3 has 15 amino acids.

This clone came up a few times. The chain uses TRBV4-3 and TRBJ2-5; D unclear. The germline gives CDR1 LGHNA, CDR2 YSLEER. The CDR3 is 12 amino acids. Trimming took off 1 base at V and 5 bases at J, with 5 bases between the two ends. DNA of the CDR3: TGCGCCAGCAGCCAAGGTCAGGAGACCCAGTACTTC. Translated, it gives CASSQGQETQYF.

There are a few counts of this clone. V is TRBV4-1 and J is TRBJ1-2; weak D call: TRBD1 (5 bases). CDR1 and CDR2 from the germline V gene are MGHRA and YSYEKL. CDR3 length: 15 residues. V was clipped by 1 base and J by 2 bases, with 11 bases between them. CDR3 sequence reads: CASSQGGGGNYGYTF. The DNA for the CDR3 is TGCGCCAGCAGCCAAGGTGGGGGAGGGAACTATGGCTACACCTTC.

This clone showed up just a few times. The V gene is TRBV19, the J gene TRBJ1-2; D is unresolved. V gave up 7 bases and J gave up 1 base, with 13 bases separating them. The CDR3 loop spans 14 amino acids. Germline-derived CDR1 and CDR2 are LNHDA and SQIVND (reference sequence). As DNA, the CDR3 is TGTGCCAGTACCTTGCGGATTTATAACTATGGCTACACCTTC. Amino acid sequence: CASTLRIYNYGYTF.

This rearrangement joins TRBV6-9 to TRBJ1-1, with TRBD1 matching 7 bases. The trim removed 4 bases at V and 1 base at J, leaving 6 bases unmatched. Germline V gene sequence: CDR1 MNHGY, CDR2 SVAAGI. CDR3 length equals 15 residues. For the CDR3, the DNA is TGTGCCAGCAGTTCCCAGGGGGGAGAGAACACTGAAGCTTTCTTT. Translated, it gives CASSSQGGENTEAFF.

V gene TRBV6-1 combines with J gene TRBJ1-1; possibly TRBD1 for D (5 bases). The CDR3 is made up of 13 amino acids. Trimming cost V 2 bases and J 4 bases, with 8 bases left between them. The germline V gene encodes CDR1 MNHNS and CDR2 SASEGT. The CDR3 coding sequence is TGTGCCAGCAGTGAATTGGGGGGCACTGAAGCTTTCTTT. Amino acid sequence: CASSELGGTEAFF.

The chain links TRBV18 to TRBJ1-1, with 7 bases that match TRBD1. The CDR3 sequence is 15 residues long. Germline lookup yields CDR1 KGHSH and CDR2 LQKENI. Unmatched junction bases numbered 11, after V lost 6 bases and J lost 4 bases. The CDR3 here is CASSGQAGLGTEAFF. The CDR3 DNA reads as TGTGCCAGCTCCGGACAGGCCGGTCTCGGCACTGAAGCTTTCTTT.

The genes are TRBV28 and TRBJ2-1, with 10 bases aligning to TRBD2. Germline CDR1 reads MDHEN; CDR2 reads SYDVKM. The length of the CDR3 is 15 residues. Unmatched junction bases numbered 11, after V lost 8 bases and J lost 7 bases. The CDR3 DNA is TGTGCCAGCCACCCAGCGGGAGGGAAATATAATGAGCAGTTCTTC. It yields the protein CASHPAGGKYNEQFF.

V and J are TRBV5-5 and TRBJ2-1; D remains ambiguous. V lost 0 bases, J lost 5 bases, and 9 bases lay in between. The CDR3 is made up of 14 amino acids. Germline V gene data show CDR1 as SGHKS and CDR2 as YYEKEE (reference sequence). CDR3 region: CASSLAPRHNEQFF. The CDR3 DNA reads as TGTGCCAGCAGCTTGGCCCCGCGTCACAATGAGCAGTTCTTC.

The chain links TRBV7-9 to TRBJ2-1; 9 bases map to TRBD1. The V and J ends lost 5 bases and 3 bases, in that order; junction bases with no gene match: 5. The CDR3 spans 15 residues. Looked up from germline, CDR1 is SEHNR and CDR2 is FQNEAQ (reference sequence). The CDR3 DNA follows: TGTGCCAGCAGCGTCAACAGGGGGCTCTACAATGAGCAGTTCTTC. Its protein product is CASSVNRGLYNEQFF.

The chain has TRBV27 and TRBJ2-7; a possible D gene is TRBD2 (7 bases). Germline V gives CDR1 MNHEY, CDR2 SMNVEV (reference sequence). V shed 6 bases and J shed 4 bases, with 22 bases lying between them. The length of the CDR3 is 16 residues. CDR3 nucleotide sequence: TGTGCCAGCAGGGGGGGGCCAACTGCCGTTCATTACGAGCAGTACTTC. Encoded protein: CASRGGPTAVHYEQYF.

The V and J genes are TRBV19 and TRBJ1-4; 10 positions agree with TRBD1. Germline V gene sequence: CDR1 LNHDA, CDR2 SQIVND (reference sequence). V lost 4 bases and J lost 6; bases outside the gene matches: 11. The CDR3 loop spans 17 amino acids. The CDR3 spells CASSNPGQGKWDEKLFF. In DNA, the CDR3 is TGTGCCAGTAGTAATCCGGGACAGGGGAAATGGGATGAAAAACTGTTTTTT.

V gene TRBV6-6 combines with J gene TRBJ1-5; 11 bases fit TRBD1. Looked up from germline, CDR1 is MNHNY and CDR2 is SVGAGI (reference sequence). CDR3 length: 14 amino acids. V was clipped by 8 bases and J by 6 bases; unmatched bases: 6. The CDR3 bases are TGTGCCAGCGAGGAGGGACAGGGGGGTCAGCCCCAGCATTTT. Residues: CASEEGQGGQPQHF.

The J gene is TRBJ2-3, the V gene TRBV7-9; 10 positions match TRBD2. The CDR3 consists of 16 residues. The germline V gene has CDR1 SEHNR and CDR2 FQNEAQ (reference sequence). The ends lost 5 bases at V and 4 bases at J; junction bases unmatched: 9. In DNA, the CDR3 is TGTGCCAGCAGCGCAATTAGCGGGAGGATCGCAGATACGCAGTATTTT. It translates to CASSAISGRIADTQYF.

V gene TRBV7-2 combines with J gene TRBJ1-2; D gene unclear. V lost 0 bases to trimming and J lost 6 bases, with 11 bases between them. CDR3 length equals 14 residues. Germline V gene data show CDR1 as SGHTA and CDR2 as FQGNSA. The CDR3 loop reads CASSLAPLGHGYTF. The CDR3 bases are TGTGCCAGCAGCTTAGCGCCCCTTGGGCATGGCTACACCTTC.

The DNA for the CDR3 is TGTGCCAGCAGCCTTACGACAGGACCTACCGGGGAGCTGTTTTTT. This encodes CASSLTTGPTGELFF. The chain couples TRBV7-7 to TRBJ2-2, with D tentatively TRBD1 (6 bases). Trimming removed 5 bases at V and 5 bases at J, with 15 bases between. This CDR3 is built from 15 residues. Germline loops: CDR1 SSHAT, CDR2 FNYEAQ (reference sequence). The complete variable domain, with remaining parts taken from reference TRBV7-7 and TRBJ2-2, reads GAGVSQSPRYKVTKRGQDVTLRCDPISSHATLYWYQQALGQGPEFLTYFNYEAQPDKSGLPSDRFSAERPEGSISTLTIQRTEQRDSAMYRCASSLTTGPTGELFFGEGSRLTVL.

The chain employs TRBV19 and TRBJ2-3; the match to TRBD2 covers 10 bases. CDR3 length equals 16 residues. Germline V gives CDR1 LNHDA, CDR2 SQIVND (reference sequence). V trimming: 7 bases; J trimming: 1 base; junction bases outside the gene matches: 8. DNA for the CDR3: TGTGCCAGTAATTCACCCGGGACTAGCGGCACAGATACGCAGTATTTT. It codes for CASNSPGTSGTDTQYF.

The rearrangement joins TRBV28 to TRBJ2-7; D is unclear. Germline lookup yields CDR1 MDHEN and CDR2 SYDVKM. Trimming removed 5 bases from V and 1 base from J, with 6 bases in between. This CDR3 is 12 amino acids long. The CDR3 DNA reads as TGTGCCAGCAGTACTCGGTCCTACGAGCAGTACTTC. It is translated as CASSTRSYEQYF.

V gene TRBV15 combines with J gene TRBJ2-3; D remains ambiguous. The CDR3 totals 13 residues. The V end was cut by 1 base, the J end by 4 bases, with 6 bases between. Germline-derived CDR1 and CDR2 are LNHNV and YYDKDF (reference sequence). The CDR3 coding sequence is TGTGCCACCAGCAGAGTCTCCCCAGATACGCAGTATTTT. Translating gives CATSRVSPDTQYF.

This clone was counted between two and nine times. The CDR3 DNA sequence: TGCAGCGTTGAAGACCGGACTAGCGGAGCCTACGAGCAGTACTTC. Its translation is CSVEDRTSGAYEQYF. The chain recombines TRBV29-1 with TRBJ2-5, with 10 bases identical to TRBD2. The J call may be mistaken, given a closer DNA end match to TRBJ2-7. This CDR3 has 15 residues. CDR1 is SQVTM, CDR2 ANQGSEA, per germline.

This clone was picked up one time. The chain carries TRBV28 and TRBJ2-1; TRBD2 matches 7 bases. Per germline, CDR1 MDHEN and CDR2 SYDVKM. The CDR3 contains 15 residues. With 5 bases clipped from V and 0 bases from J, the junction kept 4 bases outside the gene matches. The CDR3 here is CASSPAGPSYNEQFF. CDR3 coding DNA: TGTGCCAGCAGTCCAGCGGGACCCTCCTACAATGAGCAGTTCTTC.

The CDR3 nucleotides are TGTGCCAGCAGTTCGACAGCCGGGGAGCTGTTTTTT. This gives the protein CASSSTAGELFF. The genes are TRBV28 and TRBJ2-2; tentative D call: TRBD1 (5 bases). The V end was cut by 4 bases, the J end by 6 bases, with 6 bases between. The germline gives CDR1 MDHEN, CDR2 SYDVKM. This CDR3 is built from 12 residues.

The genes are TRBV7-2 and TRBJ2-3, with TRBD2 matching over 9 bases. The length of the CDR3 is 16 residues. V shed 5 bases, J shed 5 bases, and the junction held 11 bases outside the gene matches. Germline values: CDR1 SGHTA, CDR2 FQGNSA. DNA for the CDR3: TGTGCCAGCAGCCCAACATCGGGACTAGCCCGAGATACGCAGTATTTT. It codes for CASSPTSGLARDTQYF.